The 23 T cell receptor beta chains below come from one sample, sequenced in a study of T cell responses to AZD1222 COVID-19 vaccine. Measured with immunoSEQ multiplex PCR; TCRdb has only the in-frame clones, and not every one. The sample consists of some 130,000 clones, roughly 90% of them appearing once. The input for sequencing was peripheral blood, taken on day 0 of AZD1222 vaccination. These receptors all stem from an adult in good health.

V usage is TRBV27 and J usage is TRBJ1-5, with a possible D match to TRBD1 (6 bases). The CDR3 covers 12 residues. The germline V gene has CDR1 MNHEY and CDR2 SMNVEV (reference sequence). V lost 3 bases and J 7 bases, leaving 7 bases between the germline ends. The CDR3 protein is CASSLQGQPQHF. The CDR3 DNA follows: TGTGCCAGCAGTTTGCAGGGGCAGCCCCAGCATTTT.

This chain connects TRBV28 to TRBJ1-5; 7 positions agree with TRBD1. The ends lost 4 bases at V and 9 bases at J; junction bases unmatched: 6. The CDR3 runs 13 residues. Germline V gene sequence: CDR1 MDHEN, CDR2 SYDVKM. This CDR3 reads CASSSGQIRPQHF. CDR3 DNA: TGTGCCAGCAGTTCGGGACAGATCCGGCCCCAGCATTTT.

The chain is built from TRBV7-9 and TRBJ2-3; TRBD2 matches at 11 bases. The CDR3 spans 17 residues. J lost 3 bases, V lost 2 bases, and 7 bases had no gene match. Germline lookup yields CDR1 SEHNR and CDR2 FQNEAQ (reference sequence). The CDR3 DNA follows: TGTGCCAGCAGCTTACCCGTAGCGGGAGGGCCTACAGATACGCAGTATTTT. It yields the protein CASSLPVAGGPTDTQYF.

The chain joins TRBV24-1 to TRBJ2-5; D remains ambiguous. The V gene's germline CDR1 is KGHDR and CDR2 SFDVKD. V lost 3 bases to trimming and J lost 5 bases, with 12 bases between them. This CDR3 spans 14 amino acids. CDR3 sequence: CATSDGRSRETQYF. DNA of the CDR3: TGTGCCACCAGTGATGGCCGATCAAGGGAGACCCAGTACTTC.

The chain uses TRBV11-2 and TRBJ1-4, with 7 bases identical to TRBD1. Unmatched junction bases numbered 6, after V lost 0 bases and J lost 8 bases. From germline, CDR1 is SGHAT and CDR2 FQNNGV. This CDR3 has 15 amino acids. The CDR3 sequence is CASSLDDRDVEKLFF. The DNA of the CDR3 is TGTGCCAGCAGCTTAGATGACAGGGACGTGGAAAAACTGTTTTTT.

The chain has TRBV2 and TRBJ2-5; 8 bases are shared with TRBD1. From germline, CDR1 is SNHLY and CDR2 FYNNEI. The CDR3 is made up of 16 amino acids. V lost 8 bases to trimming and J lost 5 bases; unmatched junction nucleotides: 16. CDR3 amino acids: CASSDHAAGGTETQYF. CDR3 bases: TGTGCCAGCTCAGATCACGCGGCAGGGGGCACGGAGACCCAGTACTTC.

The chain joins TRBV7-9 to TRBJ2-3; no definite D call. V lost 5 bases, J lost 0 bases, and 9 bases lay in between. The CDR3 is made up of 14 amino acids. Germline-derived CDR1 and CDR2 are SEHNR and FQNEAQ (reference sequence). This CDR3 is CASSIYLSTDTQYF. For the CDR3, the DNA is TGTGCCAGCAGCATCTACTTGAGCACAGATACGCAGTATTTT.

CDR3 protein: CASSQDGGTAQETQYF. In DNA, the CDR3 is TGCGCCAGCAGCCAAGACGGAGGGACAGCCCAAGAGACCCAGTACTTC. The gene calls are TRBV4-3 and TRBJ2-5; perhaps TRBD1 as D (7 bases). V lost 0 bases and J 1 base, leaving 12 bases between the germline ends. Germline CDR1 is LGHNA and CDR2 is YSLEER. The CDR3 has 16 residues.

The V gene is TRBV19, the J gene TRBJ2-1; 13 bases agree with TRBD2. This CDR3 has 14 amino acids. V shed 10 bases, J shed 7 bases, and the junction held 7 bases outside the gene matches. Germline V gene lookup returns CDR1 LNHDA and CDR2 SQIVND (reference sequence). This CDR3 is CATRGLAGTNEQFF. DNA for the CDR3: TGTGCCACCCGGGGACTAGCGGGAACGAATGAGCAGTTCTTC.

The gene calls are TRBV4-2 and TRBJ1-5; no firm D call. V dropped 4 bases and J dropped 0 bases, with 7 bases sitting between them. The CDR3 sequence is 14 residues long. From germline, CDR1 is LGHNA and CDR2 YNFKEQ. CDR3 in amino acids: CASSLGISNQPQHF. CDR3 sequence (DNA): TGTGCCAGCAGCCTCGGGATTAGCAATCAGCCCCAGCATTTT.

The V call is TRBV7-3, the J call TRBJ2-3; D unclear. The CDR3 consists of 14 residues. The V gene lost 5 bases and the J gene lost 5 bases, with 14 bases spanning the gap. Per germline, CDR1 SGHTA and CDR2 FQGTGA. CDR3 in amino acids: CASSAGLDGDTQYF. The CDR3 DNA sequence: TGTGCCAGCAGCGCCGGCCTAGACGGAGATACGCAGTATTTT.

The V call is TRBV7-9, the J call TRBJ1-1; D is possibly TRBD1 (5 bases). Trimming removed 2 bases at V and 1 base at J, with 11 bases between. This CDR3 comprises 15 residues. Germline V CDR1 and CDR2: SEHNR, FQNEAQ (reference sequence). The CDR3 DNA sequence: TGTGCCAGCAGCTTACAGGGAGTAGGGAACACTGAAGCTTTCTTT. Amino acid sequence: CASSLQGVGNTEAFF.

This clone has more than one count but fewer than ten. The chain's CDR3 is CASSPSGTSGLGEQYF. Here the CDR3 DNA reads TGTGCCAGCAGTCCGAGCGGGACTAGCGGATTGGGCGAGCAGTACTTC. The chain has TRBV28 and TRBJ2-7; 11 bases line up with TRBD2. The length of the CDR3 is 16 residues. Looked up from germline, CDR1 is MDHEN and CDR2 is SYDVKM. With 5 bases clipped from V and 6 bases from J, the junction kept 12 bases outside the gene matches.

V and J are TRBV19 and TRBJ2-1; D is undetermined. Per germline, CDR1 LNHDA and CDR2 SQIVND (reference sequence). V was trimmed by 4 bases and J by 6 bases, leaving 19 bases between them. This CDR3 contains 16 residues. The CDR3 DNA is TGTGCCAGTAGTACCCGCGGCCCCACCGTTTCCAATGAGCAGTTCTTC. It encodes CASSTRGPTVSNEQFF.

CDR3 residues: CARSVQGRNSPLHF. The CDR3 DNA sequence: TGTGCCAGATCCGTCCAGGGCCGTAATTCACCCCTCCACTTT. This sequence joins TRBV2 and TRBJ1-6; TRBD1 might be the D (5 bases). The CDR3 loop spans 14 amino acids. Germline loops: CDR1 SNHLY, CDR2 FYNNEI. The V gene lost 9 bases and the J gene lost 6 bases, with 15 bases spanning the gap.

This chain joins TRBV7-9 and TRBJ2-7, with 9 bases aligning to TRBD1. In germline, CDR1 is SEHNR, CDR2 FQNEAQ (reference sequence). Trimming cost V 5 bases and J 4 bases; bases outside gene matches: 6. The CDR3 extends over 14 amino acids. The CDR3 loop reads CASSPTGGPYEQYF. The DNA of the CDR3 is TGTGCCAGCAGCCCAACAGGGGGCCCGTACGAGCAGTACTTC.

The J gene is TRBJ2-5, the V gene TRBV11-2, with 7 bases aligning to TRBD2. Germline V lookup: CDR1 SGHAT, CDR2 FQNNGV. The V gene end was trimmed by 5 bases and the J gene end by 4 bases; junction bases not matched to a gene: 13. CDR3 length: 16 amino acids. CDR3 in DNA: TGTGCCAGCAGCCCCGGACTGGCGGGGGAACCAGAGACCCAGTACTTC. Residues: CASSPGLAGEPETQYF. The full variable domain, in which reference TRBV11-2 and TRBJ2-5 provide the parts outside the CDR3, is EAGVAQSPRYKIIEKRQSVAFWCNPISGHATLYWYQQILGQGPKLLIQFQNNGVVDDSQLPKDRFSAERLKGVDSTLKIQPAKLEDSAVYLCASSPGLAGEPETQYFGPGTRLLVL.

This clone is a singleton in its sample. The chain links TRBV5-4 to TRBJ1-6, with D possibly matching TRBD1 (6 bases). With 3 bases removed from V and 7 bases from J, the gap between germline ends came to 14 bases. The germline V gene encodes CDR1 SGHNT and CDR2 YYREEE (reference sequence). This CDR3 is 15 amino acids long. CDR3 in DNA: TGTGCCAGCAGCTCAACTGGGACAAAGAATTCACCCCTCCACTTT. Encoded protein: CASSSTGTKNSPLHF.

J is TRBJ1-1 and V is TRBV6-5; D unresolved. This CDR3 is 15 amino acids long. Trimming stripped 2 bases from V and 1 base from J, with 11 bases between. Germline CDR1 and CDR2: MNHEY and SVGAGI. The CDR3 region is CASSYDGTKNTEAFF. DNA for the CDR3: TGTGCCAGCAGTTACGACGGCACAAAGAACACTGAAGCTTTCTTT.

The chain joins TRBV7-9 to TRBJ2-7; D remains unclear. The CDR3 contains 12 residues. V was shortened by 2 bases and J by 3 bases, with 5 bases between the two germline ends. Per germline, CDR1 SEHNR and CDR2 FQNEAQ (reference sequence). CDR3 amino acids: CASSLRVYEQYF. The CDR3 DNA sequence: TGTGCCAGCAGCTTACGAGTCTACGAGCAGTACTTC.

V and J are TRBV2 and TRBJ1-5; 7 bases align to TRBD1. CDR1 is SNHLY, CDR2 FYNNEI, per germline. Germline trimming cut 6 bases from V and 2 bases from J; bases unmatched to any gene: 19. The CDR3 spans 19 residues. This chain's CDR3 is CASRVSRTDRDGGNQPQHF. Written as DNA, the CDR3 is TGTGCCAGCAGGGTTTCGAGGACCGACAGGGATGGTGGCAATCAGCCCCAGCATTTT.

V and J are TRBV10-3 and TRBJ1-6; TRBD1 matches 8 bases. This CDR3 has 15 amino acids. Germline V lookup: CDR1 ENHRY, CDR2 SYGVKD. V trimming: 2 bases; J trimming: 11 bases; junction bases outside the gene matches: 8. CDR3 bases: TGTGCCATCAGTGAGGCGGGACAGGCTGAAACACCCCTCCACTTT. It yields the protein CAISEAGQAETPLHF.

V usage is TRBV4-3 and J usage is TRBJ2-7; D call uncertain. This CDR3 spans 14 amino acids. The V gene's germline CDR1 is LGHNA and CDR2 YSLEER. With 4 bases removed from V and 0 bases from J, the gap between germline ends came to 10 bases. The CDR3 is CASSPHAVSYEQYF. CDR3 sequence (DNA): TGCGCCAGCAGCCCCCACGCAGTCTCCTACGAGCAGTACTTC.